These 10 T cell receptor beta chains were sequenced from one sample in a study of blood T cells in healthy people across ages. Sample-barcoded 5' priming and a J-beta primer mix drove a second PCR of roughly 7 to 11 cycles. TCRdb reprocessed the 5' RACE reads with MiXCR, giving one entry per CDR3 protein. The data show around 900,000 distinct CDR3 sequences, about 28% seen once. The sequenced sample was blood. The receptor source for this set is a woman older than 75 in good health.

About this clonotype itself: An end of the junction does not agree with germline; a read error may underlie this. V usage is TRBV12-3 or TRBV12-4 and J usage is TRBJ2-3; 8 bases fit TRBD2. There are 15 residues in the CDR3. CDR3 protein: CASFGAGVGADAQYF. In nucleotides, the CDR3 is TGTGCCAGTTTCGGAGCGGGAGTAGGAGCAGATGCGCAGTATTTT.

This clonotype was seen more than once but under ten times. The CDR3 bases are TGTGCCAGCAGCCTAAGCGGGGGTTTAGGCCACGAGCAGTACTTC. This encodes CASSLSGGLGHEQYF. The genes are TRBV28 and TRBJ2-7; 8 nucleotides align to TRBD2. Germline V gene lookup returns CDR1 MDHEN and CDR2 SYDVKM. The CDR3 runs to 15 residues. V shed 6 bases and J 5 bases; nucleotides not matched to a gene: 12.

This clonotype was counted only a few times. The CDR3 is CASSEALYVYSTGELFF. The CDR3 DNA sequence: TGTGCCAGCAGTGAAGCGCTTTACGTGTATAGCACCGGGGAGCTGTTTTTT. This chain connects TRBV2 to TRBJ2-2; D is uncertain. The CDR3 is 17 amino acids. Between the trimmed V and J ends, which lost 0 bases and 4 bases, there was a span of 15 bases. Germline CDR1 and CDR2: SNHLY and FYNNEI. Combining the CDR3 with reference TRBV2 and TRBJ2-2 gives the whole variable domain EPEVTQTPSHQVTQMGQEVILRCVPISNHLYFYWYRQILGQKVEFLVSFYNNEISEKSEIFDDQFSVERPDGSNFTLKIRSTKLEDSAMYFCASSEALYVYSTGELFFGEGSRLTVL.

This clonotype was detected many times. This chain links TRBV5-1 with TRBJ2-5; D is undetermined. CDR1 and CDR2 from the germline V gene are SGHRS and YFSETQ. Trimming left V 1 base short and J 1 base short, with 8 bases between. This CDR3 spans 14 amino acids. CDR3 nucleotides: TGCGCCAGCAGCTTGTTCGGAGCCCAAGAGACCCAGTACTTC. Encoded protein: CASSLFGAQETQYF.

Many counts were recorded for this clonotype. The chain has TRBV15 and TRBJ2-1, with 10 bases lining up with TRBD2. In germline, CDR1 is LNHNV, CDR2 YYDKDF (reference sequence). V was clipped by 0 bases and J by 6 bases; unmatched bases: 2. This CDR3 comprises 15 residues. CDR3 DNA: TGTGCCACCAGCAGAGATGGGACTAGCGTCAATGAGCAGTTCTTC. Its translation is CATSRDGTSVNEQFF.

The genes are TRBV20-1 and TRBJ1-1; D unclear. CDR3 length: 12 residues. Germline V gene data show CDR1 as DFQATT and CDR2 as SNEGSKA (reference sequence). V was trimmed by 8 bases and J by 1 base, leaving 11 bases between them. The CDR3: CSYLGSNTEAFF. CDR3 sequence (DNA): TGCAGTTACCTAGGGTCGAACACTGAAGCTTTCTTT.

Ten or more counts support this clonotype. The V gene is TRBV4-1, the J gene TRBJ2-7; TRBD2 aligns across 7 bases. With V trimmed by 1 base and J by 6 bases, 6 bases remained unmatched. This CDR3 comprises 14 residues. Per germline, CDR1 MGHRA and CDR2 YSYEKL. CDR3 amino acids: CASSQVGGRFEQYF. For the CDR3, the DNA is TGCGCCAGCAGCCAAGTGGGAGGGAGGTTCGAGCAGTACTTC.

This clonotype appeared a few times. This chain uses TRBV7-9 with TRBJ2-2; D uncertain. The V end was cut by 5 bases, the J end by 3 bases, with 10 bases between. Per germline, CDR1 SEHNR and CDR2 FQNEAQ (reference sequence). The CDR3 is 14 amino acids. CDR3 region: CASSGREDTGELFF. CDR3 nucleotide sequence: TGTGCCAGCAGCGGTCGAGAGGACACCGGGGAGCTGTTTTTT.

There are many counts of this clonotype. This chain connects TRBV6-2 or TRBV6-3 to TRBJ2-1; the D is unclear. Trimming shortened V by 6 bases and J by 0 bases, and 15 bases separated the two germline ends. The CDR3 has 16 amino acids. The germline gives CDR1 MNHEY, CDR2 SVGEGT. The CDR3 reads CASSTLDPGSYNEQFF. The CDR3 DNA is TGTGCCAGCAGCACACTTGACCCCGGCTCCTACAATGAGCAGTTCTTC.

This chain joins TRBV19 and TRBJ2-1, with TRBD2 as a possible D gene (6 bases). Per germline, CDR1 LNHDA and CDR2 SQIVND (reference sequence). This CDR3 comprises 18 residues. Trimming shortened V by 5 bases and J by 4 bases, and 24 bases separated the two germline ends. This chain's CDR3 is CASSSLLGAGSQYNEQFF. The DNA for the CDR3 is TGTGCCAGTAGTTCCCTCTTAGGGGCGGGGAGCCAGTACAATGAGCAGTTCTTC.